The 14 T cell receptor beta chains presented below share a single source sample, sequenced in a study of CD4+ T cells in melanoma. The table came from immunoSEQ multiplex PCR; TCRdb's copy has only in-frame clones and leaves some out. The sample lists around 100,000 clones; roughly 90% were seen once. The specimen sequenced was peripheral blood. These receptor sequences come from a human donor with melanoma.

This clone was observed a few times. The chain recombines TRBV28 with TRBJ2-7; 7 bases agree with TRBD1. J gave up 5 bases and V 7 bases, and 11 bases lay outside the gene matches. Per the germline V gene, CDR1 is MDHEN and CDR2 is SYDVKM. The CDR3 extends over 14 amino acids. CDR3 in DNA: TGTGCCAGCATCCCCTTCCGGGACAGTCACGAGCAGTACTTC. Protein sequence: CASIPFRDSHEQYF.

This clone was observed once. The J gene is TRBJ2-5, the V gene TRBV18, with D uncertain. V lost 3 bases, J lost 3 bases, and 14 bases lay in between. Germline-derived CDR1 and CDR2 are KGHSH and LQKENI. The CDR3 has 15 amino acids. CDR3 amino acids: CASSPGSGSEETQYF. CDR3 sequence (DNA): TGTGCCAGCTCACCTGGCTCCGGAAGCGAAGAGACCCAGTACTTC.

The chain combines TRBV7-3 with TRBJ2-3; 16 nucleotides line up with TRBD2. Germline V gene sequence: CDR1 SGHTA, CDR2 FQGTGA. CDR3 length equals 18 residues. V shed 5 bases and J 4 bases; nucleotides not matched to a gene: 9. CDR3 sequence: CASSQLGLAGGPADTQYF. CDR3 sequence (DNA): TGTGCCAGCAGCCAACTGGGACTAGCGGGGGGGCCCGCAGATACGCAGTATTTT.

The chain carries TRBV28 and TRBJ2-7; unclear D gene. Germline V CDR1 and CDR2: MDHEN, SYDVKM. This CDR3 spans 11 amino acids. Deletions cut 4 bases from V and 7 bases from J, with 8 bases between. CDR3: CASSSTYEQYF. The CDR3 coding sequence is TGTGCCAGCAGTTCGACTTATGAGCAGTACTTC.

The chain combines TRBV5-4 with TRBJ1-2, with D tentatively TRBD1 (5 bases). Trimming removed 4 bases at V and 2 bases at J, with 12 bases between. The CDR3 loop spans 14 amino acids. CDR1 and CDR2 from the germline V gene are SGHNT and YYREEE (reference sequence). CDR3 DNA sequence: TGTGCCAGCAGCGATGGGGCCCTGAACTATGGCTACACCTTC. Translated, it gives CASSDGALNYGYTF.

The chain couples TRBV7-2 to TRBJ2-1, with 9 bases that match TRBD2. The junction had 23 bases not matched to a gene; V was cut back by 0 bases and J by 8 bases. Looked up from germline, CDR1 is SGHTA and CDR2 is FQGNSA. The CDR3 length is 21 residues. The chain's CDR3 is CASSLASGPRLRREGGYEQFF. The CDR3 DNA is TGTGCCAGCAGCTTAGCCTCTGGACCCCGGTTGAGGCGGGAGGGGGGCTATGAGCAGTTCTTC.

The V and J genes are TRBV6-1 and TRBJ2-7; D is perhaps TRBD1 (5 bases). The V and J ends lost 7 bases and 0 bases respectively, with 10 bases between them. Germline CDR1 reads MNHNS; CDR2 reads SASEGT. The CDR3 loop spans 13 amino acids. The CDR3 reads CASNWGTSYEQYF. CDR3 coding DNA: TGTGCCAGCAACTGGGGCACCTCCTACGAGCAGTACTTC.

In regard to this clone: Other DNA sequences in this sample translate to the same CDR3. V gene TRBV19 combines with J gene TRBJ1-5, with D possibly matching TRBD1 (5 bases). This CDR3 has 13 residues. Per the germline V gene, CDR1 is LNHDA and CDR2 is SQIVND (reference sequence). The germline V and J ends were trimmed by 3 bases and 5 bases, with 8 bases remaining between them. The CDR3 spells CASSMGRDQPQHF. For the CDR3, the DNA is TGTGCCAGTAGTATGGGCAGGGATCAGCCCCAGCATTTT.

The CDR3, as DNA: TGTGCCAGCAGCTTAGTGGGACTAGCGGGGGGGCAAGATACGCAGTATTTT. It yields the protein CASSLVGLAGGQDTQYF. The gene calls are TRBV11-2 and TRBJ2-3; 16 bases line up with TRBD2. The CDR3 length is 17 residues. CDR1 SGHAT and CDR2 FQNNGV come from the germline V gene. V trimming: 1 base; J trimming: 5 bases; junction bases outside the gene matches: 3.

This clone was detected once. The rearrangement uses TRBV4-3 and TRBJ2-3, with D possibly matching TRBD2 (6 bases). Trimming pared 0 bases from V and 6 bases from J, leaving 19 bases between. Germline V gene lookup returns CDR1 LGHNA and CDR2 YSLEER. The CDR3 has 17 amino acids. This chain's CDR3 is CASSQDVYGGKRDTQYF. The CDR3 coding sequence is TGCGCCAGCAGCCAAGATGTTTACGGCGGGAAGAGGGATACGCAGTATTTT.

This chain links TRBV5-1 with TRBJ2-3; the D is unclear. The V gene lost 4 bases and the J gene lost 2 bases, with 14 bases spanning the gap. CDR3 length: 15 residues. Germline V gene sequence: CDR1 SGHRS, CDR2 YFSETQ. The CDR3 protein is CASSPASLPTDTQYF. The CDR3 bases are TGCGCCAGCAGCCCGGCCTCCCTCCCCACAGATACGCAGTATTTT.

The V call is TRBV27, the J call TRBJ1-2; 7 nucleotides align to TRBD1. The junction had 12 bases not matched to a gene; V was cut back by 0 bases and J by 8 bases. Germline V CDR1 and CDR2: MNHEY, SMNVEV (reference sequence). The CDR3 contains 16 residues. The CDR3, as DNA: TGTGCCAGCAGTTTATCAGGGGGCTTGAGGCTGCAGGGCTACACCTTC. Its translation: CASSLSGGLRLQGYTF.

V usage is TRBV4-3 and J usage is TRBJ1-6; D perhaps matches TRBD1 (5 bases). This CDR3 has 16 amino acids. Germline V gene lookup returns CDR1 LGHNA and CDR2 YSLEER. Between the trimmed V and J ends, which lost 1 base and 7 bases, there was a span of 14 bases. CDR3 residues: CASSQARGVRNSPLHF. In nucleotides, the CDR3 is TGCGCCAGCAGCCAAGCTCGGGGCGTTAGGAATTCACCCCTCCACTTT.

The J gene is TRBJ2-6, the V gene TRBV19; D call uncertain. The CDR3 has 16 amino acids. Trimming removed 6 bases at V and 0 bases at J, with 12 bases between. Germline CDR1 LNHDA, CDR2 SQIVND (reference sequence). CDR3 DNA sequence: TGTGCCAGTAGGGCCAGGCCACACTCTGGGGCCAACGTCCTGACTTTC. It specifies CASRARPHSGANVLTF.